This TCR beta chain was identified in a study of siplizumab effects on memory and regulatory T cells. The CDR3 is 13 amino acids. Germline V lookup: CDR1 SGHNT, CDR2 YENEEA. The ends lost 5 bases at V and 7 bases at J; junction bases unmatched: 3. TEMRA, effector memory, memory and naive subsets, all unstimulated, were sequenced in three donor pairs. Assay used: immunoSEQ multiplex PCR; TCRdb lists only in-frame clones, some missing. The sample shows roughly 68,000 clones, less than 85% of them seen only once. Sequences were obtained from memory CD4+ T cells sorted from blood. This sequence joins TRBV11-3 and TRBJ2-5; 11 nucleotides match TRBD1. This sequence originates from a human donor in good health. CDR3 loop: CASSLGTGGTQYF. The CDR3 bases are TGTGCCAGCAGCCTTGGGACAGGGGGGACCCAGTACTTC.